This T cell receptor (beta chain) stems from a study of CD4 T cells in relation to SARS-CoV-2 and coronaviruses. As regards this clone: No antigen is known for it.

Before the COVID-19 pandemic, during about 2010-2018, CD4+ T cells were taken from unexposed donors. Isolation of CD4+ T cells took place after less than 11 days in culture. Unexposed-donor CD4+ T cells were probed with SARS-CoV-2 S/N and four cold-coronavirus spikes, cells permitting. This CDR3 region has 11 residues. The germline CDR1 and CDR2 sequences are SQVTM and ANQGSEA. V gave up 3 bases and J gave up 3 bases, with 5 bases separating them. Here immunoSEQ multiplex PCR was the method, and the copy in TCRdb shows in-frame clones only, minus some. Here the sample spans 20,000 to 25,000 clones, less than 75% being singletons.

Sequenced input: CD4+ T cells from PBMCs, cultured in vitro. This clonotype was obtained from a human donor in good health. The V and J genes are TRBV29-1 and TRBJ1-2; D ambiguous. CDR3 protein: CSVDGDYGYTF. For the CDR3, the DNA is TGCAGCGTTGACGGGGACTATGGCTACACCTTC. The entire variable domain, with the rest obtained from reference TRBV29-1 and TRBJ1-2, is as follows: SAVISQKPSRDICQRGTSLTIQCQVDSQVTMMFWYRQQPGQSLTLIATANQGSEATYESGFVIDKFPISRPNLTFSTLTVSNMSPEDSSIYLCSVDGDYGYTFGSGTRLTVV.